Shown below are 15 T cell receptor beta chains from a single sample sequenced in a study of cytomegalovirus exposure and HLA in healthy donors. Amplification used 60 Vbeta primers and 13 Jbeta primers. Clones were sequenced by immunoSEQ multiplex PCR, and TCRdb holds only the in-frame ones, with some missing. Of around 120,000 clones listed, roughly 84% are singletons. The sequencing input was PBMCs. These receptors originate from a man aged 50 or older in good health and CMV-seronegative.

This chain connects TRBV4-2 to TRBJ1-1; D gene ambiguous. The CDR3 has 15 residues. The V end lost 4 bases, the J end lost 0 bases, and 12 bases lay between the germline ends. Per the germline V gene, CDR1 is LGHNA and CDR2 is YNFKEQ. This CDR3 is CASSPVGDLNTEAFF. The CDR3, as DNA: TGTGCCAGCAGCCCCGTGGGCGATCTGAACACTGAAGCTTTCTTT.

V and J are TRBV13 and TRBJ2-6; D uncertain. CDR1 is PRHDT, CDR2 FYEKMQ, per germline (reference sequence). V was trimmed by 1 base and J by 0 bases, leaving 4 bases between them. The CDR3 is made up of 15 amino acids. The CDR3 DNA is TGTGCCAGCAGCTTAGTTCTCTCTGGGGCCAACGTCCTGACTTTC. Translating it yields CASSLVLSGANVLTF.

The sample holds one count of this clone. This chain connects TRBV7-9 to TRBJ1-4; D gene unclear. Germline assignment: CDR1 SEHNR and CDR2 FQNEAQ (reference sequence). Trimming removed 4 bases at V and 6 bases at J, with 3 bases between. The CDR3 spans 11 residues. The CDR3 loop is CASSSYEKLFF. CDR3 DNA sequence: TGTGCCAGCAGCTCCTATGAAAAACTGTTTTTT. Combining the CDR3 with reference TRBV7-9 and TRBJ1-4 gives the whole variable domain DTGVSQNPRHKITKRGQNVTFRCDPISEHNRLYWYRQTLGQGPEFLTYFQNEAQLEKSRLLSDRFSAERPKGSFSTLEIQRTEQGDSAMYLCASSSYEKLFFGSGTQLSVL.

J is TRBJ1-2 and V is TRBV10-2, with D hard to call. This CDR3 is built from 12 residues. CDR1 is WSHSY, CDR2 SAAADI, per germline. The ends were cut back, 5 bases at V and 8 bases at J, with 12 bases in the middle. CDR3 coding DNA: TGCGCCAGCAGTTTCCCGGGCGGGGGCTACACCTTC. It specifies CASSFPGGGYTF.

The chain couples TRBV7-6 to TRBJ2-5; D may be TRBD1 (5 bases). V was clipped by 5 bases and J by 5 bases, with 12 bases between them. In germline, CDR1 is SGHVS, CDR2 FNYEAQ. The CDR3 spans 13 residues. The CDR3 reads CASSIQVAETQYF. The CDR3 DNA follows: TGTGCCAGCAGCATACAGGTGGCGGAGACCCAGTACTTC.

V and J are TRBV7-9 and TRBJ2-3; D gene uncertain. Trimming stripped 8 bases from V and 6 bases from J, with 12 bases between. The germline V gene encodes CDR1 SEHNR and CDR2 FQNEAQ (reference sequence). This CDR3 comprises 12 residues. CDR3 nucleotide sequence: TGTGCCAGCTCCCTAGTGCAGGATACGCAGTATTTT. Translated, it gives CASSLVQDTQYF.

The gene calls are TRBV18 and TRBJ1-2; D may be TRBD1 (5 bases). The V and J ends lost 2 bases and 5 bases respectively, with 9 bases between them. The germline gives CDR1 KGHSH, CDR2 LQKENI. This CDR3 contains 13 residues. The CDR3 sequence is CASSPAQEYGYTF. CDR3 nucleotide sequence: TGTGCCAGCTCACCAGCACAGGAATATGGCTACACCTTC.

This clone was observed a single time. The CDR3 region has the DNA TGTGCCAGCAGCTTTCCTAGTACAGATACGCAGTATTTT. Translating it yields CASSFPSTDTQYF. The gene calls are TRBV7-2 and TRBJ2-3, with D unclear. From germline, CDR1 is SGHTA and CDR2 FQGNSA. Trimming removed 3 bases at V and 3 bases at J, with 7 bases between. The CDR3 runs 13 residues.

The chain's CDR3 is CASSEQGRSYEQYF. The CDR3 coding sequence is TGTGCCAGCAGTGAACAGGGAAGGTCCTACGAGCAGTACTTC. This chain joins TRBV6-1 and TRBJ2-7; possibly TRBD1 for D (5 bases). V was trimmed by 2 bases and J by 1 base, leaving 9 bases between them. CDR1 MNHNS and CDR2 SASEGT come from the germline V gene. The CDR3 runs to 14 residues.

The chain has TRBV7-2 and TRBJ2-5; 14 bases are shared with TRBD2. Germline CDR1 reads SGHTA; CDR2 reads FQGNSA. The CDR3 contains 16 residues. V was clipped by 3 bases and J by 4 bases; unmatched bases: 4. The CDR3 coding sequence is TGTGCCAGCAGCTTGGGACTAGCGGGGGAGTCAGAGACCCAGTACTTC. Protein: CASSLGLAGESETQYF.

As DNA, the CDR3 is TGTGCCAGCAGCTCCACAGGGTTTACTGAAGCTTTCTTT. This gives the protein CASSSTGFTEAFF. The V gene is TRBV7-2, the J gene TRBJ1-1, with D perhaps TRBD1 (6 bases). V was clipped by 4 bases and J by 5 bases, with 11 bases between them. The CDR3 has 13 residues. Germline assignment: CDR1 SGHTA and CDR2 FQGNSA.

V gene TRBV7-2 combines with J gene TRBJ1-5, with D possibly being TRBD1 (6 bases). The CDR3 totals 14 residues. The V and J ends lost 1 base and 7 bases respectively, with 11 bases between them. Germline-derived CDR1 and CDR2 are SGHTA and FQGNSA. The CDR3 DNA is TGTGCCAGCAGCTTAGGACAGGAATGGCAGCCCCAGCATTTT. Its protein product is CASSLGQEWQPQHF.

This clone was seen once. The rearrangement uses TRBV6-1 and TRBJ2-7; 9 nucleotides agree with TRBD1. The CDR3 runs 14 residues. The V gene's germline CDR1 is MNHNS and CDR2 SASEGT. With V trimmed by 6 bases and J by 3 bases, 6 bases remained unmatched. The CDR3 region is CASRTGGYNYEQYF. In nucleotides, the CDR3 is TGTGCCAGCAGGACAGGGGGTTATAACTACGAGCAGTACTTC.

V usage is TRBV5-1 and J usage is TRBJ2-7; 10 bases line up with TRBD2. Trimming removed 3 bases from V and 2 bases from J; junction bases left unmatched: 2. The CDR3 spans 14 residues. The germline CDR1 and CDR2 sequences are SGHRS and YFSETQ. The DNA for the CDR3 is TGCGCCAGCAGCTGGACTAGCGGTGCCTACGAGCAGTACTTC. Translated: CASSWTSGAYEQYF.

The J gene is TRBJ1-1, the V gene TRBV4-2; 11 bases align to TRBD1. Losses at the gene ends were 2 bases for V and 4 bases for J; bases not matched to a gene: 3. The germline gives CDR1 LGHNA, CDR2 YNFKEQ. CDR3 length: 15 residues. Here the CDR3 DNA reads TGTGCCAGCAGCCAAACCGGGACAGGGGGCACTGAAGCTTTCTTT. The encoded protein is CASSQTGTGGTEAFF.